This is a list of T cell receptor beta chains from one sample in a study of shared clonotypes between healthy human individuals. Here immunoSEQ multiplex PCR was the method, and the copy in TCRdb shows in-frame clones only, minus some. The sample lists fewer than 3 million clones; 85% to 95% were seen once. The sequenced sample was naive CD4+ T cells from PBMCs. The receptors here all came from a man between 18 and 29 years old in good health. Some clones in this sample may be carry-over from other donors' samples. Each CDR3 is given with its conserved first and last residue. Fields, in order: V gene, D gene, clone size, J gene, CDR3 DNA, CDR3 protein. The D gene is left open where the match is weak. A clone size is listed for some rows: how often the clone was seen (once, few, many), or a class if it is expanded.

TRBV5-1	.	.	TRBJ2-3	TGCGCCAGCGCGGAGCCCACAGATACGCAGTATTTT	CASAEPTDTQYF
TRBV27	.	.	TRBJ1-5	TGTGCCAGCAGACGTGGAGGGCAGTGGAGAGATCAGCCCCAGCATTTT	CASRRGGQWRDQPQHF
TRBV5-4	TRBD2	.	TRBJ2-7	TGTGCCAGCAGCCCGACTAGCGGGAGGGCCCGCGAGCAGTACTTC	CASSPTSGRAREQYF
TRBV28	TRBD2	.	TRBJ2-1	TGTGCCAGCAGCCCCCCGGGGGGGTGGAATGAGCAGTTCTTC	CASSPPGGWNEQFF
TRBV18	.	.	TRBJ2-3	TGTGCCAGCTCACCACGACCGGGAGTTACAGATACGCAGTATTTT	CASSPRPGVTDTQYF
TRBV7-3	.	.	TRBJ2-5	TGTGCCAGCAGCTCCGTCCAACAAGAGACCCAGTACTTC	CASSSVQQETQYF
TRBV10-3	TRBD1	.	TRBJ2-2	TGTGCCATCAGGGGACAGGGGGGCACCGGGGAGCTGTTTTTT	CAIRGQGGTGELFF
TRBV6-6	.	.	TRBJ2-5	TGTGCCAGCAGTTACTCGAGAGGTTATGAAGAGACCCAGTACTTC	CASSYSRGYEETQYF
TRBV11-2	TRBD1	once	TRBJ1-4	TGTGCCAGCAGCTTAGGCCAGGGGGCTTCCGGAAAACTGTTTTTT	CASSLGQGASGKLFF
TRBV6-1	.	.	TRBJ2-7	TGTGCCAGCAACCGACTGGGGACACCCGAGCAGTACTTC	CASNRLGTPEQYF
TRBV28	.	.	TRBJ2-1	TGTGCCAGCAGTTTAGGGCGGGACTCCTACAATGAGCAGTTCTTC	CASSLGRDSYNEQFF
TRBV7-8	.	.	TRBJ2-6	TGTGCCAGCAGCTTAGCGGGCGAGGGGCAAGCCAACGTCCTGACTTTC	CASSLAGEGQANVLTF
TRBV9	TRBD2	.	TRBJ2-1	TGTGCCGATCCTGCCGGGACTAGCTACAATGAGCAGTTCTTC	CADPAGTSYNEQFF
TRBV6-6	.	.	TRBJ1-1	TGTGCCAGCAGTTCCGGCACCGTCTACACTGAAGCTTTCTTT	CASSSGTVYTEAFF
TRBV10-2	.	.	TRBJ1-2	TGCGCCAGCAGTGAGGGCAGAATCTATGGCTACACCTTC	CASSEGRIYGYTF
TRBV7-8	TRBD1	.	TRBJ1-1	TGTGCCAGCAGCTTAGGGGGGACAGTAGTTTATGCTGAAGCTTTCTTT	CASSLGGTVVYAEAFF
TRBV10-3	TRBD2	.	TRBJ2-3	TGTGCCATCAGTTATAGCGGGGGGCTGGGCACAGATACGCAGTATTTT	CAISYSGGLGTDTQYF
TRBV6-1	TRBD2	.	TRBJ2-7	TGTGCCAGCCGACTAGCGGGAGTTCACGAGCAGTACTTC	CASRLAGVHEQYF
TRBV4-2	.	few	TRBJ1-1	TGTGCCAGCAGCCAAGAGGTGGAGGGGGTAGGCACTGAAGCTTTCTTT	CASSQEVEGVGTEAFF
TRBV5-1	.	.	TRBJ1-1	TGCGCCAGCAGCTTGTTCGGGCGCAACACTGAAGCTTTCTTT	CASSLFGRNTEAFF
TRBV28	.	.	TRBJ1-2	TGTGCCAGCAGTTTAGGGACATCCTATGGCTACACCTTC	CASSLGTSYGYTF
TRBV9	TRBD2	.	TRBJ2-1	TGTGCCAGCAGCGTAGCCACCCCGGGAAGCTGGAGCGGGAGAGGAGATGAGCAGTTCTTC	CASSVATPGSWSGRGDEQFF
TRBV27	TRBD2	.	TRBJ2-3	TGTGCCAGCAGTTTGGGACTAGCGGGACGGTGGGGGGATACGCAGTATTTT	CASSLGLAGRWGDTQYF
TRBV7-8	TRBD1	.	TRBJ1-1	TGTGCCAGCAGCTTTCCGGACAGGGGGAACACTGAAGCTTTCTTT	CASSFPDRGNTEAFF
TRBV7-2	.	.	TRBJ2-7	TGTGCCAGCAGCTTAGGCGGGGTTGGCTCCTACGAGCAGTACTTC	CASSLGGVGSYEQYF
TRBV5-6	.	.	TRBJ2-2	TGTGCCAGCAGCTGGGGGTCCGGGGACTCCGGGGAGCTGTTTTTT	CASSWGSGDSGELFF
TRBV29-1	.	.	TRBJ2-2	TGCAGCGTTGAAGAGGGTCGGGGATCCACCGGGGAGCTGTTTTTT	CSVEEGRGSTGELFF
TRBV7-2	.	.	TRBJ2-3	TGTGCCAGCAGCTTTGGCGCTAGCACAGATACGCAGTATTTT	CASSFGASTDTQYF
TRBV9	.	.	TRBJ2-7	TGTGCCAGCAGCGTAGTTCTAGACGGCGAGCAGTACTTC	CASSVVLDGEQYF
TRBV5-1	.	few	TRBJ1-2	TGCGCCAGCAGCTTGGTCGGGGGCTATGGCTACACCTTC	CASSLVGGYGYTF
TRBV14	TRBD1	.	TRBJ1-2	TGTGCCAGCAGCTCTTCTGGGACAGGACTCTATGGCTACACCTTC	CASSSSGTGLYGYTF
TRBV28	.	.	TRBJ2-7	TGTGCCAGCAGTTTAGGCGCCGGGTCCTACGAGCAGTACTTC	CASSLGAGSYEQYF
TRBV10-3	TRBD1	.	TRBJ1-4	TGTGCCATCAGTGAGCCTAGCCTTGGGGACAGGGATGAAAAACTGTTTTTT	CAISEPSLGDRDEKLFF
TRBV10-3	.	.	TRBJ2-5	TGTGCCATCAGTGAGACCCGGACAAGTTGGACAGAGACCCAGTACTTC	CAISETRTSWTETQYF
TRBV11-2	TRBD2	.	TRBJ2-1	TGTGCCAGCAGCCAAAGGAGACTAGCGGGAGACTTCTCCTACAATGAGCAGTTCTTC	CASSQRRLAGDFSYNEQFF
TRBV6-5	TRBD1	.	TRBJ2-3	TGTGCCAGCAGTCCGGGACAGGGTCGGGCAGATACGCAGTATTTT	CASSPGQGRADTQYF
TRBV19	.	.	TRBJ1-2	TGTGCCAGTAGTATCGCGGCACCCGGTAGCGACGGCTACACCTTC	CASSIAAPGSDGYTF
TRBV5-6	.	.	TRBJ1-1	TGTGCCAGCAGCTTTCGCAGGGTTTCCCCTGAAGCTTTCTTT	CASSFRRVSPEAFF
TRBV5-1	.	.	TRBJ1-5	TGCGCCAGCAGTCAGGACGGTGGAGATCAGCCCCAGCATTTT	CASSQDGGDQPQHF
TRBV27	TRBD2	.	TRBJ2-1	TGTGCCAGCCAAGGCGGGAGGGCCCTTGAGCAGTTCTTC	CASQGGRALEQFF
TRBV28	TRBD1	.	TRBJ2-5	TGTGCCAGCAGTTTTGACAGGGGATATACCCAGTACTTC	CASSFDRGYTQYF
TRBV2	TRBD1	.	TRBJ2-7	TGTGCCAGCAAACCGACAGGGGGAATCTACGAGCAGTACTTC	CASKPTGGIYEQYF
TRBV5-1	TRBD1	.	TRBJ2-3	TGCGCCAGCAGCTTGGCCCGGGGACAGGGCGCCTCAGATACGCAGTATTTT	CASSLARGQGASDTQYF
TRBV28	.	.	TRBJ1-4	TGTGCCAGCAGTTTCCGGACCCTCACAGGGGAAAAACTGTTTTTT	CASSFRTLTGEKLFF
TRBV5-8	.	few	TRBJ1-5	TGTGCCAGCAATAGGGTGGGATCGGTACAGCCCCAGCATTTT	CASNRVGSVQPQHF
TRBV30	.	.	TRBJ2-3	TGTGCCTGGAGTGCTGACACAGATACGCAGTATTTT	CAWSADTDTQYF
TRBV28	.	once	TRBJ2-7	TGTGCCAGCAGTTTGTTGCAGGGAATCTACGAGCAGTACTTC	CASSLLQGIYEQYF
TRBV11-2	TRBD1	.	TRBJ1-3	TGTGCCAGCCGCCGGACAGGGGGGGCAAACACCATATATTTT	CASRRTGGANTIYF
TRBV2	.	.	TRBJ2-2	TGTGCCACCACCGGGCCTAAATCACCGGGCGCCGGGGAGCTGTTTTTT	CATTGPKSPGAGELFF
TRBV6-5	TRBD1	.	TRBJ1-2	TGTGCCAGCAGTTCCCAGGGGGCGCTTGCCTATGGCTACACCTTC	CASSSQGALAYGYTF
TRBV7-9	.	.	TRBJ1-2	TGTGCCAGCAGCTTTGATGGCTATGGCTACACCTTC	CASSFDGYGYTF
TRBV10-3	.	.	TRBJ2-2	TGTGCCATCAGTGAGTCGGGACGGCGAGGCACCGGGGAGCTGTTTTTT	CAISESGRRGTGELFF
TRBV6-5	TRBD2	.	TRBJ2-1	TGTGCCAGCAGTTACTCGGTAGTAGCGGGCATTGAGCAGTTCTTC	CASSYSVVAGIEQFF
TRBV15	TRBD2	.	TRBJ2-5	TGTGCCACCAGCACTAGACTAGCGGGAGGGCAAGAGACCCAGTACTTC	CATSTRLAGGQETQYF
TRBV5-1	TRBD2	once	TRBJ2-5	TGCGCCAGCAGCTTGGGCGTCGGGGGGGCCAAAGAGACCCAGTACTTC	CASSLGVGGAKETQYF